The table lists the clone carrying this T cell receptor (beta chain) with a few counts. J gave up 6 bases and V 2 bases, and 1 base lay outside the gene matches. This CDR3 contains 13 residues. CDR1 is MNHEY, CDR2 SVGAGI, per germline. The sample originates from a study of blood T cell repertoires in COVID-19. About the research overall: Nucleic acid was either cDNA or gDNA, and it came from T cells, B-cell-depleted T cells, or PBMCs.

The method was immunoSEQ multiplex PCR; TCRdb's version includes in-frame clones alone and lacks a portion of them. The data hold about 210,000 clones, with 65% to 85% observed a single time. The genes are TRBV6-5 and TRBJ2-7; 10 positions match TRBD1. The material sequenced was PBMCs or T cells enriched from blood (not recorded which). The source of this sequence is a woman in her twenties or thirties who had been exposed to COVID-19. DNA for the CDR3: TGTGCCAGCAGTTACGGGACAGGGGCCGAGCAGTACTTC. Translation gives CASSYGTGAEQYF.